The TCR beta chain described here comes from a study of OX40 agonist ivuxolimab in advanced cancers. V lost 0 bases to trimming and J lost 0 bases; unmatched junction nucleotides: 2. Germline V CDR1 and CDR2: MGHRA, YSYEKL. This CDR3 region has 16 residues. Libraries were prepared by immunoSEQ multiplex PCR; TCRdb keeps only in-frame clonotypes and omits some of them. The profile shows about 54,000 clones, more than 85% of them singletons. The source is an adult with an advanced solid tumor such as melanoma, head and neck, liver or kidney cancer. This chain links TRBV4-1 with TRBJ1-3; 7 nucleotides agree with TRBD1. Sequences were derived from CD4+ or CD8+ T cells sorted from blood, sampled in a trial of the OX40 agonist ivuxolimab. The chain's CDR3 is CASSQDRTGSGNTIYF. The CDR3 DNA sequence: TGCGCCAGCAGCCAAGACCGGACAGGCTCTGGAAACACCATATATTTT.